This T cell receptor beta chain came from a study of cytomegalovirus exposure and HLA in healthy donors. Germline CDR1 is LGHNA and CDR2 is YNFKEQ. The CDR3 contains 16 residues. Amplification used 60 Vbeta primers and 13 Jbeta primers. Generated by immunoSEQ multiplex PCR, the TCRdb table keeps only in-frame clones and is missing some. Its listing shows 95,000 to 150,000 clones. In the case of this clone: One end of the junction fails to match germline, which may point to a read error.

Input material: PBMCs. The chain is built from TRBV4-2 and TRBJ2-2, with D possibly TRBD2 on 5 matching bases. The receptor comes from a man in his forties in good health and CMV-seronegative. The CDR3 spells CASSQDAGFDTGELFF. The CDR3 nucleotides are TGTGCCAGCAGCCAAGACGCTGGGTTCGACACCGGGGAGCTGTTTTTC.